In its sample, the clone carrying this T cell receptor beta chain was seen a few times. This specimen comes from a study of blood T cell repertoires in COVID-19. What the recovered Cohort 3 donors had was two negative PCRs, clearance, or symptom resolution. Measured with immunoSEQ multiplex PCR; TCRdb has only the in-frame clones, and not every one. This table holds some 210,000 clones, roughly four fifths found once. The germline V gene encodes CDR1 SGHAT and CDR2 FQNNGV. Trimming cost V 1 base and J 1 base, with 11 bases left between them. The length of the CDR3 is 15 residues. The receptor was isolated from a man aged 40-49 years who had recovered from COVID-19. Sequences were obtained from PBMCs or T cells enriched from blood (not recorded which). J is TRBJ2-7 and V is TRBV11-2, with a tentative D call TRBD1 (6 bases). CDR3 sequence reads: CASSLGGGPSYEQYF. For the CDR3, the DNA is TGTGCCAGCAGCTTAGGAGGGGGACCTTCCTACGAGCAGTACTTC.